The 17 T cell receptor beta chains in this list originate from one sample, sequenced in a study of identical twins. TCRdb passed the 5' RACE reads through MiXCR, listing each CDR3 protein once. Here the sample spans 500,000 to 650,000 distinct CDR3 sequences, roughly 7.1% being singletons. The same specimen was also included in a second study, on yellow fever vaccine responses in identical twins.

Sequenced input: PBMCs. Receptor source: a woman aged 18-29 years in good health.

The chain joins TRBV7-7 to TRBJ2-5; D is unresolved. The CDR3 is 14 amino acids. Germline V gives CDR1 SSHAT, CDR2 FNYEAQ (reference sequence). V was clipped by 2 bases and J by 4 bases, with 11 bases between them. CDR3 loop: CASSLSGPRETQYF. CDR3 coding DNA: TGTGCCAGCAGCTTATCGGGCCCTCGAGAGACCCAGTACTTC.

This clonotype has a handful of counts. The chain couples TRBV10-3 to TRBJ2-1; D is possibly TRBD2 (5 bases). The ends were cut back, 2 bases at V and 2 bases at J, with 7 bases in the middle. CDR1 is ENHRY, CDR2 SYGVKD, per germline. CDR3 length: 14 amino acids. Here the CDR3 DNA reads TGTGCCATCAGTGAGAGGGAGACCTACAATGAGCAGTTCTTC. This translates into CAISERETYNEQFF.

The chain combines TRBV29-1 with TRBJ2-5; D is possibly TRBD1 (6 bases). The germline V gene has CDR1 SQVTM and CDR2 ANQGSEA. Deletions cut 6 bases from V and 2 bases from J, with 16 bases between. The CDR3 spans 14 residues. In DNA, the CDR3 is TGCAGCGTCCGAACCGGGACACAACAAGAGACCCAGTACTTC. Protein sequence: CSVRTGTQQETQYF.

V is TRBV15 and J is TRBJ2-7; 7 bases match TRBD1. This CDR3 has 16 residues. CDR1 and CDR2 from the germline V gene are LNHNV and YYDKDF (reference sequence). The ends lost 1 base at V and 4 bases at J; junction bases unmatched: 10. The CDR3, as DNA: TGTGCCACCAGCAGAGTAACTGGGCAGGGGGTTTACGAGCAGTACTTC. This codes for CATSRVTGQGVYEQYF.

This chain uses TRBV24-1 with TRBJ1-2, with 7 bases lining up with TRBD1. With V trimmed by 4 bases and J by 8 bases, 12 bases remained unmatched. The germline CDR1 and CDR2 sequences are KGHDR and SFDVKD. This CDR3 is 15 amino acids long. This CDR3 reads CATSETAGGSGGYTF. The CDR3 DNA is TGTGCCACCAGTGAAACCGCAGGGGGATCCGGGGGCTACACCTTC.

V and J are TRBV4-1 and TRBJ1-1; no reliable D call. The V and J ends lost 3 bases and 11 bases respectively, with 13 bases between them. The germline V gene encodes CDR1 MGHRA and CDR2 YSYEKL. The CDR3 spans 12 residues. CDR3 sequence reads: CASSQGLVDAFF. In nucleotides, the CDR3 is TGCGCCAGCAGCCAGGGTCTAGTCGATGCTTTCTTT.

CDR3 coding DNA: TGCGCCAGCAGCGCCCGGGACAGCAGTCGCGGGCACGGCTACACCTTC. Amino acid sequence: CASSARDSSRGHGYTF. This chain joins TRBV5-1 and TRBJ1-2; 7 positions match TRBD1. V dropped 4 bases and J dropped 8; count of bases not matched to a gene: 17. Germline V gives CDR1 SGHRS, CDR2 YFSETQ. The CDR3 has 16 amino acids.

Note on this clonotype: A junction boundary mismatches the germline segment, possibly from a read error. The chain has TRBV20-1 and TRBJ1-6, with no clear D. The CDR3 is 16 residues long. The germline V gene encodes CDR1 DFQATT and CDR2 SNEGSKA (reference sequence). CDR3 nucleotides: TGCTGTGCTAGAGACACACTCCTGGTCAATAATTCACCCCTCCACTTT. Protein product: CCARDTLLVNNSPLHF.

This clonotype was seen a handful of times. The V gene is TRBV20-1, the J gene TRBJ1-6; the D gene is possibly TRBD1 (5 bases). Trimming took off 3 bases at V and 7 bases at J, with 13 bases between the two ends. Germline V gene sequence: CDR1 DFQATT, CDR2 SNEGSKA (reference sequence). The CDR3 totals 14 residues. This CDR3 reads CSASSAGLNSPLHF. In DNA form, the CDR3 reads TGCAGTGCTAGTTCTGCAGGGTTAAATTCACCCCTCCACTTT.

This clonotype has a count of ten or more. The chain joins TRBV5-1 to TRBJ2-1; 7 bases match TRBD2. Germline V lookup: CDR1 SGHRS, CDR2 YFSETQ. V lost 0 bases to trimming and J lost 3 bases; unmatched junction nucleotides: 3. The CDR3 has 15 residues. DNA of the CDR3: TGCGCCAGCAGCTTGGCCGGGACTAACTACAATGAGCAGTTCTTC. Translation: CASSLAGTNYNEQFF.

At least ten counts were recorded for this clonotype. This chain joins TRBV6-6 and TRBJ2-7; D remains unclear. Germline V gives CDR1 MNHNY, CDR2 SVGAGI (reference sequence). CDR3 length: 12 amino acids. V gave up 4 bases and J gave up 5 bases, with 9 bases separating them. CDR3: CASSLGRDEQYF. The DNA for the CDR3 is TGTGCCAGCAGTTTAGGTAGGGACGAGCAGTACTTC.

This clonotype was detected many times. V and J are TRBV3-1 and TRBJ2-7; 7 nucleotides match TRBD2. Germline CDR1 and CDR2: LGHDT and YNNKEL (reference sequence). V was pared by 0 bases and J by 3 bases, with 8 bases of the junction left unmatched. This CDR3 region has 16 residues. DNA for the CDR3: TGTGCCAGCAGCCAAGAAGGCTTGGGAGGGATCTACGAGCAGTACTTC. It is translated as CASSQEGLGGIYEQYF.

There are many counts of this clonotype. CDR3 sequence (DNA): TGTGCCAGCAGTTACCTATGGACAGGGGAATATGGCTACACCTTC. This codes for CASSYLWTGEYGYTF. The chain joins TRBV6-5 to TRBJ1-2; 9 nucleotides align to TRBD1. The CDR3 extends over 15 amino acids. Germline CDR1 MNHEY, CDR2 SVGAGI. After removal of 2 bases from V and 5 bases from J, the junction contained 6 bases not matched to a gene.

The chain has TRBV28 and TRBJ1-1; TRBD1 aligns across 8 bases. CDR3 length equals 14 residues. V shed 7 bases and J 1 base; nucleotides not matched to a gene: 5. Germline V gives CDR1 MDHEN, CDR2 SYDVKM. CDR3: CASKEQGGNTEAFF. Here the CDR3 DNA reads TGTGCCAGCAAGGAACAGGGGGGGAACACTGAAGCTTTCTTT.

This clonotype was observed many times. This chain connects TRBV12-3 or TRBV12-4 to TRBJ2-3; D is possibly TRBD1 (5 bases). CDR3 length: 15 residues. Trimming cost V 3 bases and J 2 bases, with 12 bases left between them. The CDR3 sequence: CASSFVAGNTDTQYF. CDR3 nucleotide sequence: TGTGCCAGCAGTTTCGTGGCAGGGAACACAGATACGCAGTATTTT.

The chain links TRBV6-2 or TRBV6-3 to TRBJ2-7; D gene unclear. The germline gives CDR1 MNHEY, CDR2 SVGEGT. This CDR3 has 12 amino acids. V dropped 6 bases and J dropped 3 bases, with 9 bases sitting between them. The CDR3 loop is CASRDGFYEQYV. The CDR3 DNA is TGTGCCAGCAGGGACGGCTTCTACGAGCAGTACGTC.

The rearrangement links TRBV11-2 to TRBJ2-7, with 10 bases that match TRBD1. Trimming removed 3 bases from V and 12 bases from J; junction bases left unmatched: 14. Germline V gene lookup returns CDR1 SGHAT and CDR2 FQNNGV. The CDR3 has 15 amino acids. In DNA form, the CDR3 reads TGTGCCAGCAGCTTCGGACAGGGGGAAGGAGATTCCCTGTACTTC. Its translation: CASSFGQGEGDSLYF.